This T cell receptor (beta chain) is from a study of T-cell memory formation after mild COVID-19. General study results and limits: Pre-infection memory held some responding clones, suggesting pre-existing cross-reactive T cells responded. There was no confirmation that second-wave clones peaking on day 37 were SARS-CoV-2 specific. Among contracting clones, CD4+ were mainly CM/EM and CD8+ enriched in EMRA.

Concerning this clonotype itself: The target antigen is unknown.

Sample barcodes and UMIs were carried by the TCR alpha and TCR beta cDNA libraries that 5'RACE generated with constant-segment primers. TCRdb reprocessed the 5' RACE reads via MiXCR and lists one record per CDR3 protein. The table has about 190,000 distinct CDR3 sequences, around 16% seen once. Material for sequencing was PBMCs or a T cell subset sorted from them (not recorded which). The receptor was isolated from an adult woman who had mild COVID-19 (a few samples of this study predate the infection). Cell type and time point are not known.

CDR3 coding DNA: TGCGCCAGCAGCCATCCAGGACAGGGGGATAATGAAAAACTGTTTTTT. Amino acid sequence: CASSHPGQGDNEKLFF. The gene calls are TRBV4-1 and TRBJ1-4, with 10 bases that match TRBD1. Germline values: CDR1 MGHRA, CDR2 YSYEKL. The length of the CDR3 is 16 residues. V dropped 3 bases and J dropped 4; count of bases not matched to a gene: 5.